The entry that follows covers one T cell receptor beta chain sequence. The data were taken from a study of blood T cell repertoires in COVID-19. Study as a whole: T cells, B-cell-depleted T cells, or PBMCs provided the cDNA or gDNA that served as material.

V lost 0 bases, J lost 7 bases, and 19 bases lay in between. The germline gives CDR1 SGDLS, CDR2 YYNGEE. This CDR3 region has 16 residues. Libraries were prepared by immunoSEQ multiplex PCR; TCRdb keeps only in-frame clonotypes and omits some of them. The sample carries under 200,000 clones, around 89% recorded once. The specimen sequenced was peripheral blood. This TCR derives from a man between 40 and 49 years old with active or convalescent COVID-19. The chain recombines TRBV9 with TRBJ1-2, with TRBD1 as a possible D gene (5 bases). CDR3 sequence (DNA): TGTGCCAGCAGCGTAGTCGTCGATGGCAGGGAGGGTGGCTACACCTTC. Translating gives CASSVVVDGREGGYTF. The full variable domain, its missing parts supplied by reference TRBV9 and TRBJ1-2, is DSGVTQTPKHLITATGQRVTLRCSPRSGDLSVYWYQQSLDQGLQFLIQYYNGEERAKGNILERFSAQQFPDLHSELNLSSLELGDSALYFCASSVVVDGREGGYTFGSGTRLTVV.